This section outlines one T cell receptor beta chain sequence together with its context. What it binds is unknown. Missing from this donor's record is the CMV serostatus. PCR amplification relied on 60 Vbeta primers (plus 13 Jbeta primers). Only in-frame clones appear in the TCRdb table, and some are missing; sequencing was by immunoSEQ multiplex PCR. The table shows about 130,000 clones, with 65% to 70% occurring only once. The germline V gene has CDR1 SGHTA and CDR2 FQGNSA. The CDR3 spans 13 residues. V lost 5 bases and J lost 7; bases outside the gene matches: 4. The data were taken from a study of cytomegalovirus exposure and HLA in healthy donors. Study results and caveats: Evidence from a later analysis indicated that most CMV-associated TCR beta chains looked HLA-restricted. Reported performance of the classifier showed diagnosis of cytomegalovirus status with high specificity and sensitivity. Near-uniform donor sequencing depth was presumed by presence/absence analyses.

The chain carries TRBV7-2 and TRBJ2-1, with TRBD1 identical over 8 bases. The specimen sequenced was PBMCs. The sequence came from a human donor in good health. The CDR3 region has the DNA TGTGCCAGCAGCCTGGACAGGGAAAATGAGCAGTTCTTC. Translated: CASSLDRENEQFF.